A selection of T cell receptor beta chains follows, all from one sample in a study of technical replicates of blood from several donors. The repertoire was sequenced with immunoSEQ multiplex PCR; TCRdb's copy has only in-frame clones and lacks some. This table holds around 76,000 clones, roughly 97% found once. Sequenced material: T cells isolated from PBMCs. The receptor source for this set is a human donor in good health. Both conserved end residues are part of each CDR3. A D gene is named only where the DNA matches it firmly. The size of a clone is reported for some rows only, either as once, few or many, or as a class for expanded clones.

v_gene	abundance	d_gene	j_gene	CDR3nt	CDR3aa
TRBV10-3	NA	TRBD1	TRBJ1-1	TGTGCCATCAGTGACCCCGGGACAGGGATCTCTGAAGCTTTCTTT	CAISDPGTGISEAFF
TRBV6-1	NA	TRBD1	TRBJ1-5	TGTGCCAGCTATTCGACAGGGGGAAGCAATCAGCCCCAGCATTTT	CASYSTGGSNQPQHF
TRBV29-1	NA	NA	TRBJ2-7	TGCAGCGTTGAACTTCGCGGCAGCCCCAACTACGAGCAGTACTTC	CSVELRGSPNYEQYF
TRBV7-9	few	NA	TRBJ1-1	TGTGCCAGCATCCTAATGAACACTGAAGCTTTCTTT	CASILMNTEAFF
TRBV4-1	NA	NA	TRBJ1-1	TGCGCCAGCAGCCAGGGGGCGGGGGGCGAGGACACTGAAGCTTTCTTT	CASSQGAGGEDTEAFF
TRBV6-5	NA	NA	TRBJ1-2	TGTGCCAGCAGACTCGACTACTCGCGGGGCTACACCTTC	CASRLDYSRGYTF
TRBV5-4	NA	NA	TRBJ2-7	TGTGCCAGCAGCTTGGGGGGCCAATTGTCCTACGAGCAGTACTTC	CASSLGGQLSYEQYF
TRBV13	NA	TRBD2	TRBJ2-3	TGTGCCAGCAGCTTAGGCACAGCGGGGGAAGGCACAGATACGCAGTATTTT	CASSLGTAGEGTDTQYF
TRBV6-5	NA	NA	TRBJ2-7	TGTGCCAGCAGCTACCGGGGGAGCTCCTACGAGCAGTACTTC	CASSYRGSSYEQYF
TRBV4-1	NA	NA	TRBJ2-3	TGCGCCAGCAGCCAAGATGGAGGGCGCACAGATACGCAGTATTTT	CASSQDGGRTDTQYF
TRBV5-8	NA	NA	TRBJ1-5	TGTGCCAGCAGCTGGGAAGGGGATCAGCCCCAGCATTTT	CASSWEGDQPQHF
TRBV7-9	few	NA	TRBJ1-1	TGTGCCAGCAGCTTAGGTGTATTGAACACTGAAGCTTTCTTT	CASSLGVLNTEAFF
TRBV27	once	NA	TRBJ2-3	TGTGCCAGCGTGGCGGGAGATACGCAGTATTTT	CASVAGDTQYF
TRBV10-1	NA	NA	TRBJ2-7	TGCGCCAGCAGTGAAACAGATTATTACGAGCAGTACTTC	CASSETDYYEQYF
TRBV27	NA	TRBD1	TRBJ2-7	TGTGCCAGCAGGCTCCGGACAGGGTACAACGAGCAGTACTTC	CASRLRTGYNEQYF
TRBV7-9	NA	TRBD1	TRBJ1-2	TGTGCCAGCAGCTCGCCCGGGACAGGGGGCGTGAATGGCTACACCTTC	CASSSPGTGGVNGYTF
TRBV28	NA	TRBD1	TRBJ2-2	TGTGCCAGCAGTCCACAGGGGATATTCACCGGGGAGCTGTTTTTT	CASSPQGIFTGELFF
TRBV19	once	TRBD1	TRBJ2-7	TGTGCCAGTAGTATATATCAGGGGGCCTACGAGCAGTACTTC	CASSIYQGAYEQYF
TRBV9	NA	TRBD2	TRBJ2-1	TGTGCCAGCAGCGTGACTAGCAGCGCGGTTGAGCAGTTCTTC	CASSVTSSAVEQFF
TRBV28	NA	TRBD2	TRBJ2-1	TGTGCCAGCAGCTCATTGTCGTGGGAGGGCGACCGGTACAATGAGCAGTTCTTC	CASSSLSWEGDRYNEQFF
TRBV29-1	NA	TRBD1	TRBJ2-7	TGCAGCACACGGACAGGGGGACTCGAGCAGTACTTC	CSTRTGGLEQYF
TRBV21-1	NA	NA	TRBJ1-1	TGTGCCAGCAGCAAAAATGGTTGGACAGGAAATTCCGGAGCTTTCTTT	CASSKNGWTGNSGAFF
TRBV7-6	NA	TRBD1	TRBJ2-5	TGTGCCAGCAGCACAGGACAGGGGAGAGGCGAGACCCAGTACTTC	CASSTGQGRGETQYF
TRBV6-5	NA	TRBD2	TRBJ2-2	TGTGCCAGCACCCGACTAGCGGGAGCCGGGGAGCTGTTTTTT	CASTRLAGAGELFF
TRBV19	NA	NA	TRBJ1-4	TGTGCCAGTAGTATAGGACAGATTATAGATGAAAAACTGTTTTTT	CASSIGQIIDEKLFF
TRBV7-8	NA	TRBD1	TRBJ2-7	TGTGCCAGCAGTCCTTTTCGACAGGGGCAAGACGAGCAGTACTTC	CASSPFRQGQDEQYF
TRBV6-1	NA	NA	TRBJ2-7	TGTGCCAGTTCCAGACTCTACTACGAGCAGTACTTC	CASSRLYYEQYF
TRBV2	once	NA	TRBJ2-5	TGTGCCAGCAGTACATCGGGGGAGACCCAGTACTTC	CASSTSGETQYF
TRBV5-1	NA	NA	TRBJ2-7	TGCGCCAGCAGCTTGGGAGGGGGTGGCTCTGGCTACGAGCAGTACTTC	CASSLGGGGSGYEQYF
TRBV6-6	NA	NA	TRBJ2-7	TGTGCCAGCACCTCCGAGGAAGGGGACGAGCAGTACTTC	CASTSEEGDEQYF
TRBV5-1	NA	TRBD1	TRBJ1-2	TGCGCCAGCAGCCCACAGGGGGGAGGCTATGGCTACACCTTC	CASSPQGGGYGYTF
TRBV28	NA	TRBD2	TRBJ2-7	TGTGCCAGCGTCGGGGGGTCCTACGAGCAGTACTTC	CASVGGSYEQYF
TRBV28	once	NA	TRBJ1-3	TGTGCCAGCAGTGCCCCAGGGGCCGAACGGGGAACCATATATTTT	CASSAPGAERGTIYF
TRBV7-9	NA	NA	TRBJ1-2	TGTGCCAGCAGCCCGCGACAGGATTTAGGTGGCTACACCTTC	CASSPRQDLGGYTF
TRBV6-1	NA	NA	TRBJ2-1	TGTGCCAGCAGTGACGAAGGGGGGGGGTACAATGAGCAGTTCTTC	CASSDEGGGYNEQFF
TRBV2	NA	TRBD1	TRBJ2-7	TGTGCCAGCTTTCCGGGACAGGGACGGGTGAAGTACTTC	CASFPGQGRVKYF
TRBV7-9	NA	TRBD2	TRBJ2-1	TGTGCCAGCAGCTCCCCCCGACTAGCGGCCATTGAGTTCTTC	CASSSPRLAAIEFF
TRBV5-1	NA	NA	TRBJ2-7	TGCGCCAGCAGCTTGGCTTCGAGAGTCTACGAGCAGTACTTC	CASSLASRVYEQYF
TRBV7-6	NA	NA	TRBJ1-1	TGTGCCAGCAGCTCCCGACCGCAAGACCCGGGCACTGAAGCTTTCTTT	CASSSRPQDPGTEAFF
TRBV6-4	once	TRBD2	TRBJ2-1	TGTGCCAGCAGTCCGACTAGCGGGGGAAGCTCCTACAATGAGCAGTTCTTC	CASSPTSGGSSYNEQFF
TRBV11-3	NA	TRBD2	TRBJ2-1	TGTGCCAGCAGCTATGCGGGGGTCATGTTCTTC	CASSYAGVMFF
TRBV7-9	NA	TRBD2	TRBJ2-4	TGTGCCAGCAGCCCAAGGACTAGCGGGAATCCGTACTTC	CASSPRTSGNPYF
TRBV30	NA	NA	TRBJ1-2	TGTGCCTGGAGAGGCGGGGAAGAGAACTATGGCTACACCTTC	CAWRGGEENYGYTF
TRBV28	once	TRBD2	TRBJ2-7	TGTGCCAGCAGTTCCGGGAGGGCCCCGTTCTACGAGCAGTACTTC	CASSSGRAPFYEQYF
TRBV4-1	NA	NA	TRBJ1-5	TGCGCCAGCAGCCAAGAGGGGGCTCGGAGACGCAATCAGCCCCAGCATTTT	CASSQEGARRRNQPQHF
TRBV2	NA	TRBD2	TRBJ2-5	TGTGCCAGCAGTGCAGGACTAGCGGGAGGACCCTCCAGGGAGACCCAGTACTTC	CASSAGLAGGPSRETQYF
TRBV6-1	NA	NA	TRBJ1-4	TGTGCCGGAGCAGTCGGGGGGCGCCCGAATGAAAAACTGTTTTTT	CAGAVGGRPNEKLFF
TRBV30	NA	NA	TRBJ1-6	TGTGCCTGGAATAGGGACATATCCCCAAGCTCCTATAATTCACCCCTCCACTTT	CAWNRDISPSSYNSPLHF
TRBV7-2	NA	NA	TRBJ2-7	TGTGCCAGCAGCTTAGATGGAGGGCGGCAGTACTTC	CASSLDGGRQYF
TRBV19	NA	NA	TRBJ2-1	TGTGCCAGTAGTATCTTAGACTCGGACAGATCCAATGAGCAGTTCTTC	CASSILDSDRSNEQFF